This T cell receptor beta chain emerged from a study of radiotherapy plus CTLA-4 blockade in lung cancer. Repertoires were generated with immunoSEQ multiplex PCR, while TCRdb's copy carries only in-frame clones and drops some. The sample lists 30,000 to 45,000 clones, over 55% occurring once. The CDR3 has 13 amino acids. Deletions cut 1 base from V and 2 bases from J, with 7 bases between. In germline, CDR1 is SGHRS, CDR2 YFSETQ. The material sequenced was peripheral blood, taken from a patient treated with radiotherapy plus ipilimumab. V and J are TRBV5-1 and TRBJ2-7; the D is unclear. The origin of this receptor is a human donor with non-small cell lung cancer who had stable disease on radiotherapy plus ipilimumab. The DNA of the CDR3 is TGCGCCAGCAGCTTGCTAGGAACCTACGAGCAGTACTTC. Its translation is CASSLLGTYEQYF.